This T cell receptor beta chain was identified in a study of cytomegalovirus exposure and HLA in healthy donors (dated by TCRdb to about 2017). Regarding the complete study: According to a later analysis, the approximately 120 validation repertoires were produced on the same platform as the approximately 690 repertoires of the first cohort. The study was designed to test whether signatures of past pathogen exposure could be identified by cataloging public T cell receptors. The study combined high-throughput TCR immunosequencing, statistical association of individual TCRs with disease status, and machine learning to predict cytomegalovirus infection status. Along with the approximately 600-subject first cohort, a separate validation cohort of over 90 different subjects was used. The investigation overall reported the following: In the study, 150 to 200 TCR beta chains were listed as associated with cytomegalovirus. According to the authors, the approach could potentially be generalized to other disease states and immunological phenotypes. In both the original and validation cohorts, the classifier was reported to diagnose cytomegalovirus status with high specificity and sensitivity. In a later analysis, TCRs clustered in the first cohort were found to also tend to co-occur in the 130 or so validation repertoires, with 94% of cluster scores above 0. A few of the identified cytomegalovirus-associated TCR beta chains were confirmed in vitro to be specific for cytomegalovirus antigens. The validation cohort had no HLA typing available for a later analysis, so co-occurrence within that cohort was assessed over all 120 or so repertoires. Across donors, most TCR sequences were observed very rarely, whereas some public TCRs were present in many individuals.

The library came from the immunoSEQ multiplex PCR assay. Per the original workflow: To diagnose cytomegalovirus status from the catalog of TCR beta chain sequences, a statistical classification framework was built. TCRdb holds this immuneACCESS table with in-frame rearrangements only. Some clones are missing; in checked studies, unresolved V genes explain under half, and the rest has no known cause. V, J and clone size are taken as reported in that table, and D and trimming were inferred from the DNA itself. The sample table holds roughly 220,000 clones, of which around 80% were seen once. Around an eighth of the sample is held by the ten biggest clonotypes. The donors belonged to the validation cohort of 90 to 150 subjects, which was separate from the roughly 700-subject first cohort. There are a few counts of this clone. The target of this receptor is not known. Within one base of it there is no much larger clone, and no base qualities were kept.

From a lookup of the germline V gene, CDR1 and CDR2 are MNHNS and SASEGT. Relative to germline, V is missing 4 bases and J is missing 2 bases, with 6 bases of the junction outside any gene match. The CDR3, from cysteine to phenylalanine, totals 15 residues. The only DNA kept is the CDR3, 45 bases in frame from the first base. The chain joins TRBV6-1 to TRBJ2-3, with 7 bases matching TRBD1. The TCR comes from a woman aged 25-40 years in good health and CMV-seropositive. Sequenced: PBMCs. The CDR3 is CASSVGDSHTDTQYF. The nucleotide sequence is TGTGCCAGCAGTGTTGGGGACAGCCACACAGATACGCAGTATTTT.